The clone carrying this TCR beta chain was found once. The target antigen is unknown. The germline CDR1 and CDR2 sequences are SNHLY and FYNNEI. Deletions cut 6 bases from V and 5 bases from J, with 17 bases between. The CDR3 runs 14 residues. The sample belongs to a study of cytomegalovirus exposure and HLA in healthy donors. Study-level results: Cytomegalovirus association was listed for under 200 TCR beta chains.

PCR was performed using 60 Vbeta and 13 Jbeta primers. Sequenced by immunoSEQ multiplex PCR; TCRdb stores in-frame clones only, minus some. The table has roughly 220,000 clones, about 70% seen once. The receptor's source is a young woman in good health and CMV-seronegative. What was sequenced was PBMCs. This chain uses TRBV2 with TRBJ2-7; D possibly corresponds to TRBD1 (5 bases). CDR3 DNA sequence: TGTGCCAGCAGGGAGCAGGGCAACCTCGACGAGCAGTACTTC. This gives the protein CASREQGNLDEQYF.